This T cell receptor beta chain was found in a study of shared clonotypes between healthy human individuals. Per germline, CDR1 KGHSH and CDR2 LQKENI. This CDR3 spans 16 amino acids. V shed 0 bases, J shed 7 bases, and the junction held 7 bases outside the gene matches. Overall study findings and caveats: Memory subsets had estimated richness that was generally smaller than that of naive subsets.

Only in-frame clones appear in the TCRdb table, and some are missing; sequencing was by immunoSEQ multiplex PCR. The sample has millions of clones, more than 90% seen once. CD4+ cells were split into CD45RA+ naive and CD45RA-negative memory subsets. This clone appeared a single time. Its antigen is unknown. The origin of this receptor is a man aged 18-30 years in good health. The sequenced sample consisted of naive CD4+ T cells sorted from blood. Described subset: CD45RA+ positively selected. The chain has TRBV18 and TRBJ2-4, with TRBD2 identical over 9 bases. The CDR3 region is CASSPPMAGGTNIQYF. CDR3 bases: TGTGCCAGCTCACCACCGATGGCGGGAGGGACTAACATTCAGTACTTC. The whole variable domain, remainder taken from reference TRBV18 and TRBJ2-4, is NAGVMQNPRHLVRRRGQEARLRCSPMKGHSHVYWYRQLPEEGLKFMVYLQKENIIDESGMPKERFSAEFPKEGPSILRIQQVVRGDSAAYFCASSPPMAGGTNIQYFGAGTRLSVL.